The clone carrying this TCR beta chain was recorded many times. The source of the sample is a study of T cells in Graves' hyperthyroidism and ophthalmopathy. The source material, RNA transcripts, was used to amplify TCR beta CDR3 regions. TCR CDR3 regions were first amplified by RT-PCR with HTBI primers. MiXCR, applied by TCRdb to the multiplex PCR reads, yields one record per CDR3 protein. The sample lists more than 650,000 distinct CDR3 sequences, approximately 15% seen once, with roughly 10% in the top ten. Germline trimming cut 0 bases from V and 2 bases from J; bases unmatched to any gene: 4. CDR3 length: 16 amino acids. Germline CDR1 reads SGHTS; CDR2 reads YDEGEE.

This chain joins TRBV5-8 and TRBJ2-2, with TRBD1 matching 7 bases. The TCR comes from a woman under 30 with Graves' hyperthyroidism. Sequenced input: blood. The CDR3 sequence: CASSLARQGNTGELFF. DNA for the CDR3: TGTGCCAGCAGCTTGGCCCGACAGGGTAACACCGGGGAGCTGTTTTTT.